The clone carrying this T cell receptor (beta chain) was recorded many times. CDR3-region Arm-PCR and iRepertoire HTBI primers produced the TCR beta libraries. TCRdb ran MiXCR on the multiplex PCR reads and lists one entry per CDR3 protein. This table has 540,000 or so distinct CDR3 sequences, roughly 12% appearing once. As for time point: newly diagnosed GD, antithyroid drugs for less than 3 months. Extracted PBMC RNA gave rise to the TCR library. Germline lookup yields CDR1 SEHNR and CDR2 FQNEAQ (reference sequence). This CDR3 has 12 amino acids. V was cut by 8 bases and J by 4 bases, with 11 bases left in between. The source of the sample is a study of regulatory T cells in long-lasting Graves disease. These records were also assigned to another study, of T cells in Graves' hyperthyroidism and ophthalmopathy. That publication notes: Researchers report that a 13 V-J model separated ophthalmopathy from stable hyperthyroidism.

The sequences come from peripheral blood mononuclear cells (PBMCs), collected at new diagnosis, from a patient treated with antithyroid drugs. The TCR sequence derives from a man younger than 45 with Graves disease. The rearrangement links TRBV7-9 to TRBJ1-1; D is undetermined. This CDR3 is CASVVSGTEAFF. In DNA form, the CDR3 reads TGTGCCAGCGTCGTTTCGGGCACTGAAGCTTTCTTT.